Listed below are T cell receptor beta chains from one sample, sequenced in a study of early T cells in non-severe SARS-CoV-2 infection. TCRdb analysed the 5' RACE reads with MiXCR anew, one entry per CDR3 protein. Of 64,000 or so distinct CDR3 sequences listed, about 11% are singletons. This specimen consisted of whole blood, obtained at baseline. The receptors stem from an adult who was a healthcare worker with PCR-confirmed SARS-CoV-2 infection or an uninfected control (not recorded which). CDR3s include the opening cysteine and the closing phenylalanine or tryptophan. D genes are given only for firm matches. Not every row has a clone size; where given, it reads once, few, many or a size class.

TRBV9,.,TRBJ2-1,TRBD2,TGTGCCAGCAGCGCAACCTCTAGCGGAGGTTTTTCTGAGCAGTTCTTC,CASSATSSGGFSEQFF
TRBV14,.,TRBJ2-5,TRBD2,TGTGCCAGCAGCAGGACTAGCGGGGGGCAAGAGACCCAGTACTTC,CASSRTSGGQETQYF
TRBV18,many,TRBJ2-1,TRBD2,TGTGCCAGCTCACCCACTAGCGGGGGCTCCTACAATGAGCAGTTCTTC,CASSPTSGGSYNEQFF
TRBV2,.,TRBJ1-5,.,TGTGCCAGCAAGCGGGACACAAATCAGCCCCAGCATTTT,CASKRDTNQPQHF
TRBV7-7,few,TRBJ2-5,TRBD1,TGTGCTAGCAGCCCAGGGACAGCCCATGAGACCCAGTACTTC,CASSPGTAHETQYF
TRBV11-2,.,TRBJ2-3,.,TGTGCCAGCAGCGTCTTACCGATTAGCACAGATACGCAGTATTTT,CASSVLPISTDTQYF
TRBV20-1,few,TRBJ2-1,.,TGCAGTGCTAGAGACGGCGCGACTCGTGGGTGGTTCTTC,CSARDGATRGWFF
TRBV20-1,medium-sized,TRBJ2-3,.,TGCAGTGCTAGAGACTACGACGGGGCATATACGCAGTATTTT,CSARDYDGAYTQYF
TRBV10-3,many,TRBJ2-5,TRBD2,TGTGCCATCAGTGAGCCAGCGGGGGGTGGACAAGAGACCCAGTACTTC,CAISEPAGGGQETQYF
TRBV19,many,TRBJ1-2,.,TGTGCCAGCAGTCCTGGGACCCAATATGGCTACACCTTC,CASSPGTQYGYTF
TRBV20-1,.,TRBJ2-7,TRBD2,TGCAGTGCTAGACGGTCGGCGGGGGTTCGGTACGAGCAGTACTTC,CSARRSAGVRYEQYF
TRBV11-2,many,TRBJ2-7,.,TGTGCCAGCAGCTGGACGGGGGAGCGGGAGCAGTACTTC,CASSWTGEREQYF
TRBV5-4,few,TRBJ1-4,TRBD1,TGTGCCAGCAGCCGGGACAGGGGAAGCGAAAAACTGTTTTTT,CASSRDRGSEKLFF
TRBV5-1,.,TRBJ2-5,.,TGCGCCAGCAGCTTACGACAGGCAATGGGGGAGACCCAGTACTTC,CASSLRQAMGETQYF
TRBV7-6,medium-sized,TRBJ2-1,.,TGTGCCAGCAGCTTAGACGCGGGGGCCGCCTACAATGAGCAGTTCTTC,CASSLDAGAAYNEQFF
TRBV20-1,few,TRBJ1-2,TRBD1,TGCGGCGCCCGGCCGGGACAGGGGGCCATTTTCTATGGCTACACCTTC,CGARPGQGAIFYGYTF
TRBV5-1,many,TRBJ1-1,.,TGCGCCAGCAGCTTAGGATTAGACACCGGTGAAGCTTTCTTT,CASSLGLDTGEAFF
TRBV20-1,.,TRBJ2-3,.,TGCAGTGCTAGATCGCCCCGCCCGCCAGATACGCAGTATTTT,CSARSPRPPDTQYF
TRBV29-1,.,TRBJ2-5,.,TGCAGCGTTGCGCTAACTGCGGCAGAGACCCAGTACTTC,CSVALTAAETQYF
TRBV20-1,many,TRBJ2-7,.,TGCAGTGCTAGACGGGACGGTTACGAGCAGTACTTC,CSARRDGYEQYF
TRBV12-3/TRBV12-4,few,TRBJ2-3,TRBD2,TGTGCCAGCAGTTTAGCGCTGTGGCCCGGAGAGCGGGGGGGAATCGAAGATACGCAGTATTTT,CASSLALWPGERGGIEDTQYF
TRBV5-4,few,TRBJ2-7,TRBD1,TGTGCCAGCAGCTCTCCGGGACAGTCCTACGAGCAGTACTTC,CASSSPGQSYEQYF
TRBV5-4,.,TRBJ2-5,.,TGTGCCAGCAAGTGGAACGAACGAGAGACCCAGTACTTC,CASKWNERETQYF
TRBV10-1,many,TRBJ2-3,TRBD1,TGCGCCAGCAGCCCGGGGACAGGGGGGAGAAATACGCAGTATTTT,CASSPGTGGRNTQYF
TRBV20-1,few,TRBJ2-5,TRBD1,TGCAGTGCGCCAGACAGGGGTATAGGAGAGACCCAGTACTTC,CSAPDRGIGETQYF
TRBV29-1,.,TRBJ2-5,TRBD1,TGCAGCGTTGAGGCCTTCGGACAGGGGAAAGGGACCCAGTACTTC,CSVEAFGQGKGTQYF
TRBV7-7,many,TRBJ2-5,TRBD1,TGTGCTAGCAGCTTAAAGACCGGGACAGGGGCTGTCCAGTACTTC,CASSLKTGTGAVQYF
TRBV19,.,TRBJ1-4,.,TGTGCCAGTAGTATAGGAGGGGTTCCTAATGAAAAACTGTTTTTT,CASSIGGVPNEKLFF